These 10 T cell receptor beta chains originate from one sample sequenced in a study of cytomegalovirus exposure and HLA in healthy donors. PCR involved 60 Vbeta and 13 Jbeta primers. Profiling relied on immunoSEQ multiplex PCR, and the TCRdb table lists in-frame clones only, not all of them. The sample has 180,000 or so clones; 70% to 80% are singletons. Sequencing was performed on PBMCs. The receptor set was obtained from a man aged 18 to 30 in good health and CMV-seronegative.

This chain links TRBV30 with TRBJ2-2; TRBD1 aligns across 9 bases. Germline V gene sequence: CDR1 GTSNPN, CDR2 SVGIG (reference sequence). Trimming took 5 bases from V and 4 from J; bases not matched to a gene: 5. The CDR3 runs to 14 residues. Here the CDR3 reads CAWGYRGLTGELFF. The CDR3 DNA is TGTGCCTGGGGGTACAGGGGGCTCACCGGGGAGCTGTTTTTT. Full variable domain (missing parts from reference TRBV30 and TRBJ2-2): SQTIHQWPATLVQPVGSPLSLECTVEGTSNPNLYWYRQAAGRGLQLLFYSVGIGQISSEVPQNLSASRPQDRQFILSSKKLLLSDSGFYLCAWGYRGLTGELFFGEGSRLTVL.

The J gene is TRBJ1-5, the V gene TRBV30; D not resolved. CDR1 and CDR2 (germline): GTSNPN, SVGIG (reference sequence). The germline V and J ends were trimmed by 2 bases and 4 bases, with 12 bases remaining between them. The CDR3 loop spans 14 amino acids. The CDR3 nucleotides are TGTGCCTGGAGTAAGATCCTCGGGAATCAGCCCCAGCATTTT. This encodes CAWSKILGNQPQHF.

This clone was recorded a few times. The rearrangement joins TRBV5-1 to TRBJ1-2; 8 nucleotides line up with TRBD1. Trimming at V came to 4 bases and at J to 5 bases, leaving 10 bases not matched to a gene. Germline CDR1 reads SGHRS; CDR2 reads YFSETQ. The CDR3 totals 15 residues. CDR3 DNA: TGCGCCAGCAGCCCTGGGGACAGGTCAAATTATGGCTACACCTTC. Translating gives CASSPGDRSNYGYTF.

CDR3 residues: CASSLNWGGKEAFF. DNA of the CDR3: TGTGCCAGCAGTTTAAATTGGGGAGGGAAAGAAGCTTTCTTT. The rearrangement uses TRBV28 and TRBJ1-1; D call uncertain. Between the trimmed V and J ends, which lost 2 bases and 8 bases, there was a span of 15 bases. This CDR3 spans 14 amino acids. CDR1 and CDR2 (germline): MDHEN, SYDVKM.

V usage is TRBV30 and J usage is TRBJ1-1; a weak D match, TRBD1 (6 bases). The CDR3 consists of 14 residues. V shed 4 bases and J shed 3 bases, with 15 bases lying between them. Germline assignment: CDR1 GTSNPN and CDR2 SVGIG (reference sequence). The DNA for the CDR3 is TGTGCCTGGACGAAGGGGGGGGGAGACACTGAAGCTTTCTTT. Its translation is CAWTKGGGDTEAFF.

The sample holds a few counts of this clone. The V gene is TRBV30, the J gene TRBJ1-1; D call uncertain. Germline V gene data show CDR1 as GTSNPN and CDR2 as SVGIG (reference sequence). This CDR3 has 14 amino acids. The V end was cut by 8 bases, the J end by 6 bases, with 22 bases between. CDR3 loop: CARTQLPGVAEAFF. DNA of the CDR3: TGTGCCCGGACGCAACTCCCCGGAGTGGCTGAAGCTTTCTTT.

The genes are TRBV30 and TRBJ1-3; 8 bases fit TRBD1. There are 12 residues in the CDR3. Germline V gene data show CDR1 as GTSNPN and CDR2 as SVGIG (reference sequence). V was clipped by 0 bases and J by 8 bases; unmatched bases: 0. CDR3 DNA sequence: TGTGCCTGGAGTGTACAGGGGGACACCATATATTTT. Its translation: CAWSVQGDTIYF. The variable domain in full, with the rest retrieved from reference TRBV30 and TRBJ1-3, is SQTIHQWPATLVQPVGSPLSLECTVEGTSNPNLYWYRQAAGRGLQLLFYSVGIGQISSEVPQNLSASRPQDRQFILSSKKLLLSDSGFYLCAWSVQGDTIYFGEGSWLTVV.

V and J are TRBV9 and TRBJ1-6, with D unclear. Germline V CDR1 and CDR2: SGDLS, YYNGEE. The CDR3 covers 13 residues. V lost 4 bases, J lost 9 bases, and 11 bases lay in between. The CDR3 sequence is CASSPGSPSPLHF. The CDR3 nucleotides are TGTGCCAGCAGCCCGGGAAGTCCTTCACCCCTCCACTTT. The full variable domain, with the rest looked up from reference TRBV9 and TRBJ1-6, is DSGVTQTPKHLITATGQRVTLRCSPRSGDLSVYWYQQSLDQGLQFLIQYYNGEERAKGNILERFSAQQFPDLHSELNLSSLELGDSALYFCASSPGSPSPLHFGNGTRLTVT.

The chain links TRBV18 to TRBJ1-5, with D possibly TRBD1 on 5 matching bases. Germline CDR1 KGHSH, CDR2 LQKENI. The germline V and J ends were trimmed by 2 bases and 4 bases, with 12 bases remaining between them. This CDR3 comprises 15 residues. The CDR3 protein is CASSPTNGGNQPQHF. The CDR3 nucleotides are TGTGCCAGCTCACCAACAAACGGGGGAAATCAGCCCCAGCATTTT.

This clone was picked up a small number of times. The V gene is TRBV5-6, the J gene TRBJ1-2; 7 bases line up with TRBD1. Trimming at V came to 4 bases and at J to 8 bases, leaving 5 bases not matched to a gene. Germline V gene lookup returns CDR1 SGHDT and CDR2 YYEEEE. This CDR3 spans 12 amino acids. The CDR3 sequence is CASSPGTAGYTF. The CDR3 DNA is TGTGCCAGCAGCCCGGGGACAGCAGGCTACACCTTC. Complete variable domain (other parts from reference TRBV5-6 and TRBJ1-2): DAGVTQSPTHLIKTRGQQVTLRCSPKSGHDTVSWYQQALGQGPQFIFQYYEEEERQRGNFPDRFSGHQFPNYSSELNVNALLLGDSALYLCASSPGTAGYTFGSGTRLTVV.